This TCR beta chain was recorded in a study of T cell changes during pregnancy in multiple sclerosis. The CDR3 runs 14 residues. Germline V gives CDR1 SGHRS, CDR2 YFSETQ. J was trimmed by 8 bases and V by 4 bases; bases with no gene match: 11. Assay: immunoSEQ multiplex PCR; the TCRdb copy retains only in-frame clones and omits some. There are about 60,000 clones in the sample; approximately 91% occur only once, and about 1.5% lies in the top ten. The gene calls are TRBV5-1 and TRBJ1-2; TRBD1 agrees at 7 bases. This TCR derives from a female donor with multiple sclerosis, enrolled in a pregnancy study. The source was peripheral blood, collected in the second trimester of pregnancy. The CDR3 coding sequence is TGCGCCAGCAGCCCTGGACAGGCCAGGGGGGGCTACACCTTC. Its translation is CASSPGQARGGYTF.